Listed here is a single TCR beta chain. The germline V gene has CDR1 SGHVS and CDR2 FQNEAQ. CDR3 size: 17 residues. Germline trimming cut 5 bases from V and 2 bases from J; bases unmatched to any gene: 12. This entry belongs to a study of blood T cell repertoires in COVID-19. Turning to the study itself: Donors in the United States, Italy and Spain gave samples during acute or convalescent COVID-19. Sample material is recorded as cDNA or gDNA derived from T cells, B-cell-depleted T cells, or PBMCs.

Seattle enrolled patients during active infection and tracked them longitudinally. Some clones are missing from TCRdb's copy, which holds only in-frame ones; the method was immunoSEQ multiplex PCR. Counted here are around 77,000 clones, roughly 84% occurring once; the ten biggest clones make up 6.9%. Sequencing was done on a sample of peripheral blood. The chain joins TRBV7-8 to TRBJ2-7; 10 bases match TRBD2. The TCR comes from a man between 25 and 39 years old with COVID-19, enrolled during active disease. The CDR3 is CASSRTSGTSDTYEQYF. DNA for the CDR3: TGTGCCAGCAGCCGAACCAGTGGGACTAGCGACACCTACGAGCAGTACTTC.